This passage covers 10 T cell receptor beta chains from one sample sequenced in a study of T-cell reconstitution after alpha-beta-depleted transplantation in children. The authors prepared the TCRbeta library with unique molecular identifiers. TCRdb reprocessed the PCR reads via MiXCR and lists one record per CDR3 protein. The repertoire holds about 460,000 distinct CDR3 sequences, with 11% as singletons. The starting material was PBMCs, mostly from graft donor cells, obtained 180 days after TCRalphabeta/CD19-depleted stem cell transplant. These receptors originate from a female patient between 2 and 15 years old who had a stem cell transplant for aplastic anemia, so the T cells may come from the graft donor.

CDR3 sequence: CLILSWKNTEAFF. The CDR3 bases are TGTCTTATTTTGTCTTGGAAAAACACTGAAGCTTTCTTT. This chain links TRBV28 with TRBJ1-1; D is uncertain. The CDR3 runs to 13 residues. The germline CDR1 and CDR2 sequences are MDHEN and SYDVKM.

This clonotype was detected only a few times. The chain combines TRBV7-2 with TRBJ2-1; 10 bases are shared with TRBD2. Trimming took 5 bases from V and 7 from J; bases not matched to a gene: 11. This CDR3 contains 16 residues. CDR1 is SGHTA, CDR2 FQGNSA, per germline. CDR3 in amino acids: CASSPPGLAFRNEQFF. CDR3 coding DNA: TGTGCCAGCAGCCCCCCGGGACTAGCGTTCCGGAATGAGCAGTTCTTC.

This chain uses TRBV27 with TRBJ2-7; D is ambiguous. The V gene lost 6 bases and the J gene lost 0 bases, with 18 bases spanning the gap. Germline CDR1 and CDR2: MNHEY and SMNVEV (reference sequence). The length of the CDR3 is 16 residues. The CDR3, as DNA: TGTGCCAGCAGGGGCGTCGGTAGAGAAGGCTCCTACGAGCAGTACGTC. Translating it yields CASRGVGREGSYEQYV.

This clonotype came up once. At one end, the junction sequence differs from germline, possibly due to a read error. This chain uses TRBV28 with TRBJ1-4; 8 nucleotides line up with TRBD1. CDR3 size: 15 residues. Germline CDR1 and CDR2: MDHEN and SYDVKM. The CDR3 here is CAISLLTGGGEKLFF. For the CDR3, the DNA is TGTGCCATCAGTTTATTAACAGGGGGTGGAGAAAAACTGTTTTTT.

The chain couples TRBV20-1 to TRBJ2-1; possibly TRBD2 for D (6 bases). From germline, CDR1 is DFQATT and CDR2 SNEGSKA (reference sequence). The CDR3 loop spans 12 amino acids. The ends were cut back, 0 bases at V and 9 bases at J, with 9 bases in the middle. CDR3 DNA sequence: TGCAGTGCTAGAGATAACGGGGGTGAGCAGTTCTTC. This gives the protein CSARDNGGEQFF.

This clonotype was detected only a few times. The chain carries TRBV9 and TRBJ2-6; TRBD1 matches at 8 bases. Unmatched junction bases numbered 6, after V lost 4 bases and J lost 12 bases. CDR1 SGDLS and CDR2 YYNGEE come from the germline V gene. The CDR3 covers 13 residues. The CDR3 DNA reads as TGTGCCAGCAGCCTGCAGGACAGGGCCGTCCTGACTTTC. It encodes CASSLQDRAVLTF. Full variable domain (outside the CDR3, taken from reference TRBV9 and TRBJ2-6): DSGVTQTPKHLITATGQRVTLRCSPRSGDLSVYWYQQSLDQGLQFLIQYYNGEERAKGNILERFSAQQFPDLHSELNLSSLELGDSALYFCASSLQDRAVLTFGAGSRLTVL.

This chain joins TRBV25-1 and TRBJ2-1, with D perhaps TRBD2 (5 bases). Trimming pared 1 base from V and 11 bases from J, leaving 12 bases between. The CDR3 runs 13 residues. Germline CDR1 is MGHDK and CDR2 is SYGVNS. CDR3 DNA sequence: TGTGCCAGCAGTGAATGGGCGGACTGGAAGCAGTTCTTC. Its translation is CASSEWADWKQFF. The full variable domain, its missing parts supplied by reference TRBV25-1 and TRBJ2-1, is EADIYQTPRYLVIGTGKKITLECSQTMGHDKMYWYQQDPGMELHLIHYSYGVNSTEKGDLSSESTVSRIRTEHFPLTLESARPSHTSQYLCASSEWADWKQFFGPGTRLTVL.

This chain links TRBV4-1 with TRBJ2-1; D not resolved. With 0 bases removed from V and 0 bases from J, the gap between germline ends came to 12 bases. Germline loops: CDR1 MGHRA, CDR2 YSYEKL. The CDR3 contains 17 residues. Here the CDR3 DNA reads TGCGCCAGCAGCCAAGAGGGCGGCTTTAGCTCCTACAATGAGCAGTTCTTC. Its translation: CASSQEGGFSSYNEQFF.

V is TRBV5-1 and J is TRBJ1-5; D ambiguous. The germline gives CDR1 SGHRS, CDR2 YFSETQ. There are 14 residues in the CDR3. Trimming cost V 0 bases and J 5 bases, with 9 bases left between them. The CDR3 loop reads CASSLGGFDQPQHF. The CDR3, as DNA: TGCGCCAGCAGCTTGGGAGGGTTTGATCAGCCCCAGCATTTT.

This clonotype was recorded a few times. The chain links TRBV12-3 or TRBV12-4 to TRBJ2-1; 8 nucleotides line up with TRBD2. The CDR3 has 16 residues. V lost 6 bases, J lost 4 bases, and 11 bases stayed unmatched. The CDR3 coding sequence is TGTGCCAGCAGGACTACTAGCGGCCCTTCGTACAATGAGCAGTTCTTC. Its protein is CASRTTSGPSYNEQFF.